These 25 T cell receptor beta chains originate from one sample sequenced in a study of neurological immune-mediated disorders. TCRdb re-called the 5' RACE reads with MiXCR, one entry per CDR3 protein. The table includes about 70,000 distinct CDR3 sequences, roughly 4.4% detected once. The sample comprised PBMCs. The receptors stem from a woman in her seventies with multiple sclerosis.

This clonotype was found many times. The chain couples TRBV6-5 to TRBJ1-1, with D possibly being TRBD1 (5 bases). With 2 bases removed from V and 2 bases from J, the gap between germline ends came to 6 bases. The CDR3 is 13 residues long. Germline-derived CDR1 and CDR2 are MNHEY and SVGAGI. Here the CDR3 reads CASSYRTNTEAFF. CDR3 bases: TGTGCCAGCAGTTACAGGACAAACACTGAAGCTTTCTTT.

Ten or more counts support this clonotype. The J gene is TRBJ2-7, the V gene TRBV18, with 9 bases matching TRBD1. The CDR3 runs 14 residues. Germline V lookup: CDR1 KGHSH, CDR2 LQKENI. V was pared by 3 bases and J by 3 bases, with 3 bases of the junction left unmatched. CDR3 sequence reads: CASSPSTGGYEQYF. CDR3 nucleotide sequence: TGTGCCAGCTCACCGTCGACAGGGGGCTACGAGCAGTACTTC.

The table lists this clonotype with many counts. The gene calls are TRBV11-2 and TRBJ2-3; D perhaps matches TRBD2 (6 bases). Per germline, CDR1 SGHAT and CDR2 FQNNGV. V lost 1 base and J 0 bases, leaving 14 bases between the germline ends. This CDR3 contains 17 residues. The CDR3 region has the DNA TGTGCCAGCAGCTTAGGTGGAGGGCGAACTAGCACAGATACGCAGTATTTT. Protein: CASSLGGGRTSTDTQYF.

The table lists this clonotype with a few counts. The chain employs TRBV6-5 and TRBJ2-7, with TRBD2 identical over 8 bases. CDR3 length equals 14 residues. J was trimmed by 1 base and V by 4 bases; bases with no gene match: 3. Germline V lookup: CDR1 MNHEY, CDR2 SVGAGI. As DNA, the CDR3 is TGTGCCAGCAGTTCACGGGAGGGTTCCTACGAGCAGTACTTC. It translates to CASSSREGSYEQYF.

This clonotype was observed many times. J is TRBJ1-1 and V is TRBV9; D unresolved. With 5 bases removed from V and 5 bases from J, the gap between germline ends came to 16 bases. The CDR3 runs 14 residues. The V gene's germline CDR1 is SGDLS and CDR2 YYNGEE. In DNA, the CDR3 is TGTGCCAGCAGTTCAACTTTTAAGGGTACTGAAGCTTTCTTT. This translates into CASSSTFKGTEAFF.

This clonotype was recorded a few times. J is TRBJ2-1 and V is TRBV4-3; 10 nucleotides align to TRBD1. Germline V gene data show CDR1 as LGHNA and CDR2 as YSLEER. CDR3 size: 15 residues. The junction had 3 bases not matched to a gene; V was cut back by 3 bases and J by 4 bases. In DNA form, the CDR3 reads TGCGCCAGCAGCCATGGGACAGGGGAATACAATGAGCAGTTCTTC. This encodes CASSHGTGEYNEQFF.

In this sample, this clonotype turned up many times. The V and J genes are TRBV20-1 and TRBJ2-7; D remains unclear. Deletions cut 6 bases from V and 5 bases from J, with 14 bases between. Germline V CDR1 and CDR2: DFQATT, SNEGSKA (reference sequence). The CDR3 covers 12 residues. The CDR3 DNA follows: TGCAGTGCGGGTCCCCCGGCCCACGAGCAGTACTTC. Encoded protein: CSAGPPAHEQYF.

This clonotype was seen more than once but under ten times. The V and J genes are TRBV7-2 and TRBJ2-3, with D perhaps TRBD1 or TRBD2 (6 bases each). Per the germline V gene, CDR1 is SGHTA and CDR2 is FQGNSA. The CDR3 is 16 amino acids. V lost 6 bases, J lost 5 bases, and 21 bases lay in between. Here the CDR3 DNA reads TGTGCCAGCAGAGTGTATGGGGGGCGGTTTGAAGATACGCAGTATTTT. It specifies CASRVYGGRFEDTQYF.

This clonotype occurred a few times. This rearrangement joins TRBV4-3 to TRBJ1-1; D remains ambiguous. Germline lookup yields CDR1 LGHNA and CDR2 YSLEER. Deletions cut 4 bases from V and 8 bases from J, with 17 bases between. This CDR3 has 14 amino acids. CDR3 nucleotides: TGCGCCAGCAGCCCGTCCCCGACCCATAGAGAAGCTTTCTTT. This sequence encodes CASSPSPTHREAFF.

This clonotype was counted ten times or more. This chain connects TRBV9 to TRBJ2-3; D unresolved. Trimming removed 0 bases from V and 1 base from J, with 9 bases in between. CDR1 SGDLS and CDR2 YYNGEE come from the germline V gene. The CDR3 loop spans 15 amino acids. Here the CDR3 reads CASSVAGRGTDTQYF. The CDR3, as DNA: TGTGCCAGCAGCGTAGCGGGTAGGGGCACAGATACGCAGTATTTT.

This clonotype was seen ten or more times. V usage is TRBV27 and J usage is TRBJ1-2, with 8 positions matching TRBD1. Germline V gene lookup returns CDR1 MNHEY and CDR2 SMNVEV (reference sequence). The V and J ends lost 4 bases and 2 bases, in that order; junction bases with no gene match: 9. The CDR3 extends over 16 amino acids. CDR3 loop: CASSSDRVRRNYGYTF. Written as DNA, the CDR3 is TGTGCCAGCAGTTCGGACAGGGTTAGACGAAACTATGGCTACACCTTC.

In its sample, this clonotype was seen a few times. The gene calls are TRBV12-3 or TRBV12-4 and TRBJ2-7; tentative D call: TRBD1 (6 bases). The CDR3 sequence is 15 residues long. Trimming took off 5 bases at V and 7 bases at J, with 21 bases between the two ends. The CDR3 nucleotides are TGTGCCAGCAGTCCAGGTGACAGGCGGCTGGAAGAGCAGTACTTC. Its protein product is CASSPGDRRLEEQYF.

This clonotype was seen ten or more times. The gene calls are TRBV6-5 and TRBJ1-4; TRBD1 is a possible D gene (5 bases). Trimming left V 0 bases short and J 5 bases short, with 10 bases between. CDR3 length: 15 amino acids. Germline CDR1 MNHEY, CDR2 SVGAGI. The CDR3 spells CASSYSGTGNEKLFF. In nucleotides, the CDR3 is TGTGCCAGCAGTTACTCCGGGACGGGGAATGAAAAACTGTTTTTT.

The sample holds many counts of this clonotype. The rearrangement links TRBV6-2 or TRBV6-3 to TRBJ2-1, with 10 bases matching TRBD2. CDR3 size: 17 residues. Trimming removed 4 bases from V and 10 bases from J; junction bases left unmatched: 16. Germline V lookup: CDR1 MNHEY, CDR2 SVGEGT. The CDR3 DNA reads TGTGCCAGCAGTTTGGGTCCAGCGGGAGGGCGGGTAGGAGAGCAGTTCTTC. Encoded protein: CASSLGPAGGRVGEQFF.

This clonotype has at least ten counts. The chain joins TRBV4-3 to TRBJ2-1; tentatively, D is TRBD2 (6 bases). Looked up from germline, CDR1 is LGHNA and CDR2 is YSLEER. This CDR3 has 16 amino acids. V was pared by 4 bases and J by 4 bases, with 17 bases between. The CDR3 sequence: CASSPGRAGNYNEQFF. The CDR3 DNA is TGCGCCAGCAGCCCAGGGCGGGCGGGAAATTACAATGAGCAGTTCTTC.

This clonotype was observed at least ten times. The V gene is TRBV20-1, the J gene TRBJ1-2; 7 positions match TRBD1. The CDR3 totals 12 residues. The V and J ends lost 3 bases and 7 bases, in that order; junction bases with no gene match: 5. Germline lookup yields CDR1 DFQATT and CDR2 SNEGSKA (reference sequence). CDR3 nucleotides: TGCAGTGCTAGGGAGGGGGCAGGTGGCTACACCTTC. Its translation is CSAREGAGGYTF.

This clonotype was counted ten times or more. The chain joins TRBV5-1 to TRBJ1-1, with 10 nucleotides matching TRBD1. Trimming cost V 4 bases and J 1 base; bases outside gene matches: 4. The V gene's germline CDR1 is SGHRS and CDR2 YFSETQ. This CDR3 is built from 15 residues. The CDR3, as DNA: TGCGCCAGCAGCCTGGGACAGGGGAAGAACACTGAAGCTTTCTTT. This encodes CASSLGQGKNTEAFF.

This clonotype was counted ten times or more. This chain's CDR3 is CASSLGEGTSVNEQFF. In DNA, the CDR3 is TGCGCCAGCAGCTTGGGGGAGGGGACTAGCGTCAATGAGCAGTTCTTC. The chain joins TRBV5-1 to TRBJ2-1; 10 positions agree with TRBD2. This CDR3 region has 16 residues. V was pared by 0 bases and J by 6 bases, with 6 bases of the junction left unmatched. Germline CDR1 is SGHRS and CDR2 is YFSETQ.

The chain uses TRBV20-1 and TRBJ1-1; no firm D call. V lost 4 bases and J lost 0, with 9 bases in between. The CDR3 runs to 13 residues. Germline V gives CDR1 DFQATT, CDR2 SNEGSKA (reference sequence). This CDR3 reads CSAIKGLNTEAFF. CDR3 coding DNA: TGCAGTGCTATAAAGGGCTTGAACACTGAAGCTTTCTTT.

This clonotype showed up many times. This rearrangement joins TRBV20-1 to TRBJ1-1; 9 positions match TRBD1. The junction had 4 bases not matched to a gene; V was cut back by 5 bases and J by 0 bases. From germline, CDR1 is DFQATT and CDR2 SNEGSKA (reference sequence). The CDR3 loop spans 14 amino acids. The CDR3 DNA is TGCAGTGCTCCGGGACAGGGTATGAACACTGAAGCTTTCTTT. Translated: CSAPGQGMNTEAFF.

This clonotype was found a few times. The chain carries TRBV6-5 and TRBJ1-4, with D unresolved. CDR3 length: 15 residues. CDR1 and CDR2 (germline): MNHEY, SVGAGI. Deletions cut 5 bases from V and 5 bases from J, with 15 bases between. The CDR3 spells CASSTPGRGNEKLFF. CDR3 in DNA: TGTGCCAGCAGTACCCCGGGCAGAGGAAATGAAAAACTGTTTTTT.

This clonotype was seen a few times. This rearrangement joins TRBV20-1 to TRBJ2-4, with 11 bases fitting TRBD2. J lost 4 bases, V lost 3 bases, and 5 bases had no gene match. CDR1 DFQATT and CDR2 SNEGSKA come from the germline V gene (reference sequence). The length of the CDR3 is 15 residues. Written as DNA, the CDR3 is TGCAGTGCTAGGACTAGCGGGACGGGGAAAAACATTCAGTACTTC. It yields the protein CSARTSGTGKNIQYF.

This clonotype was seen repeatedly, ten times or more. The V call is TRBV20-1, the J call TRBJ2-7; D is possibly TRBD2 (6 bases). The CDR3 contains 13 residues. The V end lost 7 bases, the J end lost 0 bases, and 13 bases lay between the germline ends. The germline V gene encodes CDR1 DFQATT and CDR2 SNEGSKA (reference sequence). The CDR3 here is CSGLAENSYEQYF. The DNA of the CDR3 is TGCAGTGGATTAGCGGAGAACTCCTACGAGCAGTACTTC.

The V call is TRBV5-1, the J call TRBJ2-2; the match to TRBD2 covers 10 bases. Germline CDR1 SGHRS, CDR2 YFSETQ. This CDR3 is built from 15 residues. V was clipped by 3 bases and J by 5 bases; unmatched bases: 4. CDR3 DNA sequence: TGCGCCAGCAGCTGGGGGACTAGCGTGACCGGGGAGCTGTTTTTT. Translation gives CASSWGTSVTGELFF.

Ten or more counts support this clonotype. The rearrangement joins TRBV18 to TRBJ2-1, with 9 positions matching TRBD2. Germline V CDR1 and CDR2: KGHSH, LQKENI. The CDR3 runs to 15 residues. J gave up 5 bases and V 5 bases, and 7 bases lay outside the gene matches. The CDR3 region is CASSSAGGLNNEQFF. In DNA form, the CDR3 reads TGTGCCAGCTCATCTGCGGGAGGGCTCAACAATGAGCAGTTCTTC. The entire variable domain, with the rest obtained from reference TRBV18 and TRBJ2-1, is as follows: NAGVMQNPRHLVRRRGQEARLRCSPMKGHSHVYWYRQLPEEGLKFMVYLQKENIIDESGMPKERFSAEFPKEGPSILRIQQVVRGDSAAYFCASSSAGGLNNEQFFGPGTRLTVL.